The 17 T cell receptor beta chains in this list originate from one sample, sequenced in a study of T-cell memory formation after mild COVID-19. TCRdb processed the 5' RACE reads anew with MiXCR; each CDR3 protein has one entry. Here the sample spans some 330,000 distinct CDR3 sequences, 20% to 25% being singletons. The sequenced sample consisted of PBMCs or a T cell subset sorted from them (not recorded which). These receptors all stem from an adult woman who had mild COVID-19 (a few samples of this study predate the infection). Cell type and time point are not known.

In this sample, this clonotype turned up a few times. The CDR3 region has the DNA TGCAGTGCTAGGGACCGCCTGTCGAACACCGGGGAGCTGTTTTTT. This gives the protein CSARDRLSNTGELFF. The chain couples TRBV20-1 to TRBJ2-2, with D hard to call. Germline V gene sequence: CDR1 DFQATT, CDR2 SNEGSKA (reference sequence). V shed 3 bases and J shed 0 bases, with 11 bases lying between them. There are 15 residues in the CDR3.

This clonotype showed up just a few times. This chain links TRBV29-1 with TRBJ2-7, with 10 bases aligning to TRBD1. Germline V CDR1 and CDR2: SQVTM, ANQGSEA. The CDR3 is made up of 19 amino acids. The junction had 21 bases not matched to a gene; V was cut back by 3 bases and J by 4 bases. CDR3 sequence (DNA): TGCAGCGTTGATCCCACCGGATCCGGGACAGGGGCCCGAGGGTACGAGCAGTACTTC. Translating gives CSVDPTGSGTGARGYEQYF.

This clonotype was detected only a few times. The chain is built from TRBV5-1 and TRBJ2-1, with 9 nucleotides matching TRBD2. Germline V gives CDR1 SGHRS, CDR2 YFSETQ. The CDR3 is made up of 16 amino acids. V trimming: 0 bases; J trimming: 5 bases; junction bases outside the gene matches: 6. The CDR3 DNA reads as TGCGCCAGCAGCTTGGCCCCAGCGGGGGGCAACAATGAGCAGTTCTTC. This sequence encodes CASSLAPAGGNNEQFF. Looking up the rest from reference TRBV5-1 and TRBJ2-1 gives the full variable domain: KAGVTQTPRYLIKTRGQQVTLSCSPISGHRSVSWYQQTPGQGLQFLFEYFSETQRNKGNFPGRFSGRQFSNSRSEMNVSTLELGDSALYLCASSLAPAGGNNEQFFGPGTRLTVL.

This clonotype was seen ten or more times. This sequence joins TRBV20-1 and TRBJ2-2; a possible D gene is TRBD1 (6 bases). The germline CDR1 and CDR2 sequences are DFQATT and SNEGSKA (reference sequence). This CDR3 comprises 15 residues. The germline V and J ends were trimmed by 3 bases and 2 bases, with 13 bases remaining between them. CDR3 sequence reads: CSASNRVRNTGELFF. The CDR3 nucleotides read TGCAGTGCTAGCAACAGGGTGCGAAACACCGGGGAGCTGTTTTTT.

The CDR3 sequence is CASSLARESYNEQFF. The CDR3 DNA reads TGTGCCAGCAGCTTAGCTCGGGAGTCCTACAATGAGCAGTTCTTC. J is TRBJ2-1 and V is TRBV7-2; D perhaps matches TRBD2 (6 bases). Germline-derived CDR1 and CDR2 are SGHTA and FQGNSA. This CDR3 has 15 residues. V was pared by 0 bases and J by 1 base, with 7 bases between.

This clonotype was recorded a few times. The V call is TRBV27, the J call TRBJ1-2; 9 bases match TRBD1. The germline V gene has CDR1 MNHEY and CDR2 SMNVEV (reference sequence). CDR3 length: 13 amino acids. With 4 bases clipped from V and 8 bases from J, the junction kept 5 bases outside the gene matches. CDR3 loop: CASSYAGTGGYTF. CDR3 DNA sequence: TGTGCCAGCAGTTACGCCGGGACAGGGGGCTACACCTTC.

The CDR3 DNA follows: TGTGCCAGCAGCTTAACTGGGACCGCTGGGGATACGCAGTATTTT. Its translation is CASSLTGTAGDTQYF. This rearrangement joins TRBV7-9 to TRBJ2-3, with D perhaps being TRBD1 or TRBD2 (5 bases each). The length of the CDR3 is 15 residues. CDR1 and CDR2 (germline): SEHNR, FQNEAQ (reference sequence). Trimming stripped 2 bases from V and 6 bases from J, with 15 bases between.

This clonotype has more than one count but fewer than ten. This chain uses TRBV20-1 with TRBJ1-1, with 9 bases that match TRBD1. Germline CDR1 and CDR2: DFQATT and SNEGSKA (reference sequence). The trim removed 4 bases at V and 0 bases at J, leaving 6 bases unmatched. The CDR3 totals 15 residues. CDR3 nucleotides: TGCAGTGCTAATGGACAGGGGCACATGAACACTGAAGCTTTCTTT. It encodes CSANGQGHMNTEAFF.

This CDR3 is CSVDQGPLTTEAFF. Written as DNA, the CDR3 is TGCAGCGTTGATCAGGGGCCGCTGACTACTGAAGCTTTCTTT. The chain employs TRBV29-1 and TRBJ1-1, with D perhaps TRBD1 (6 bases). CDR3 size: 14 residues. From germline, CDR1 is SQVTM and CDR2 ANQGSEA. Trimming cost V 3 bases and J 5 bases, with 16 bases left between them.

In this sample, this clonotype turned up many times. The V and J genes are TRBV5-6 and TRBJ2-7; D call uncertain. Germline V lookup: CDR1 SGHDT, CDR2 YYEEEE. This CDR3 is 12 amino acids long. V lost 2 bases and J 1 base, leaving 4 bases between the germline ends. For the CDR3, the DNA is TGTGCCAGCAGCTTAGCGTCCTACGAGCAGTACTTC. Translation: CASSLASYEQYF.

The chain combines TRBV5-5 with TRBJ2-5; 9 nucleotides agree with TRBD1. This CDR3 comprises 16 residues. The germline V gene has CDR1 SGHKS and CDR2 YYEKEE (reference sequence). V lost 4 bases, J lost 4 bases, and 11 bases stayed unmatched. The CDR3 region has the DNA TGTGCCAGCAGCCCACATGTGGACAGGGGAGGAGAGACCCAGTACTTC. Translating it yields CASSPHVDRGGETQYF.

The J gene is TRBJ2-5, the V gene TRBV7-2; D remains unclear. This CDR3 has 14 residues. V lost 5 bases and J lost 1, with 11 bases in between. Germline-derived CDR1 and CDR2 are SGHTA and FQGNSA. The CDR3 here is CASSPGWAQETQYF. The CDR3 DNA reads TGTGCCAGCAGCCCAGGCTGGGCCCAAGAGACCCAGTACTTC.

The genes are TRBV6-2 or TRBV6-3 and TRBJ1-5; TRBD1 agrees at 9 bases. V shed 2 bases, J shed 0 bases, and the junction held 2 bases outside the gene matches. Germline V CDR1 and CDR2: MNHEY, SVGEGT. The CDR3 runs to 16 residues. Written as DNA, the CDR3 is TGTGCCAGCAGTTACGGGACAGGGTATAGCAATCAGCCCCAGCATTTT. Translating gives CASSYGTGYSNQPQHF.

The CDR3 DNA reads as TGTGCCAGCAGCGCGGGACTAGCGGGGGGTTCCTACGAGCAGTACTTC. Its translation is CASSAGLAGGSYEQYF. V and J are TRBV7-8 and TRBJ2-7; the match to TRBD2 covers 15 bases. Germline loops: CDR1 SGHVS, CDR2 FQNEAQ. With V trimmed by 5 bases and J by 1 base, 3 bases remained unmatched. CDR3 length: 16 amino acids.

V and J are TRBV20-1 and TRBJ2-5; unclear D gene. The CDR3 runs 11 residues. Trimming pared 5 bases from V and 6 bases from J, leaving 10 bases between. Germline assignment: CDR1 DFQATT and CDR2 SNEGSKA (reference sequence). DNA for the CDR3: TGCAGTGCTCCCTCTCCCCAGACCCAGTACTTC. Translated: CSAPSPQTQYF.

The chain has TRBV3-1 and TRBJ1-4, with D unresolved. The CDR3 has 12 amino acids. CDR1 is LGHDT and CDR2 is YNNKEL in the germline V gene (reference sequence). V lost 1 base and J 13 bases, leaving 10 bases between the germline ends. The CDR3 here is CASSQGELGLFF. CDR3 sequence (DNA): TGTGCCAGCAGCCAAGGAGAGCTAGGACTGTTTTTT.

This clonotype is labeled medium-sized. CDR3 DNA sequence: TGCAGTGCGGGTGGACTATCCTACAATGAGCAGTTCTTC. Translated, it gives CSAGGLSYNEQFF. V and J are TRBV20-1 and TRBJ2-1; possibly TRBD2 for D (6 bases). Germline CDR1 is DFQATT and CDR2 is SNEGSKA (reference sequence). CDR3 length: 13 amino acids. V lost 6 bases and J 1 base, leaving 10 bases between the germline ends.